The clone carrying this TCR beta chain was observed a handful of times. What it recognizes is unknown. This CDR3 is built from 12 residues. Germline CDR1 SQVTM, CDR2 ANQGSEA. V lost 7 bases and J 0 bases, leaving 10 bases between the germline ends. RNA, once extracted, was reverse transcribed into cDNA for use as the sequencing template. Method: immunoSEQ multiplex PCR; TCRdb's copy keeps in-frame clones and lacks some. The table includes about 64,000 clones, roughly 47% detected once. These data come from a study of CD8+ T cells in alopecia areata. Study-wide results and caveats: In lesional scalp, particularly from alopecia totalis/universalis, clonality was higher than in normal scalp.

This receptor was taken from a human donor with alopecia areata. The sample comprised NKG2D-low CD8+ T cells sorted from blood. The rearrangement links TRBV29-1 to TRBJ2-7; D gene uncertain. The CDR3 nucleotides read TGCAGCGGTTGGTCTAGCTCCTACGAGCAGTACTTC. Its translation: CSGWSSSYEQYF.